One sample yielded the 14 T cell receptor beta chains listed below, sequenced in a study of T cells after yellow fever vaccination. TCRdb itself ran the 5' RACE reads through MiXCR, one entry per CDR3 protein. The data show about 370,000 distinct CDR3 sequences, roughly 11% seen once. This specimen consisted of PBMCs, obtained on the day of the first yellow fever vaccination. These receptors were taken from a man aged 18 to 29 who received the YFV17D yellow fever vaccine.

The sample holds many counts of this clonotype. The chain carries TRBV12-3 or TRBV12-4 and TRBJ1-2; D uncertain. The CDR3 loop spans 14 amino acids. Trimming removed 3 bases at V and 0 bases at J, with 8 bases between. The CDR3 DNA reads as TGTGCCAGCAGTTTGAGCAGAACTAACTATGGCTACACCTTC. Encoded protein: CASSLSRTNYGYTF.

The chain combines TRBV2 with TRBJ2-1; D not certain. This CDR3 has 10 amino acids. CDR1 and CDR2 from the germline V gene are SNHLY and FYNNEI. V was trimmed by 7 bases and J by 2 bases, leaving 0 bases between them. The CDR3 bases are TGTGCCAGCACCTACAATGAGCAGTTCTTC. Translation: CASTYNEQFF.

This clonotype was counted many times. The gene calls are TRBV4-1 and TRBJ1-1; D is unresolved. This CDR3 contains 16 residues. Germline-derived CDR1 and CDR2 are MGHRA and YSYEKL. V dropped 3 bases and J dropped 0 bases, with 14 bases sitting between them. The CDR3 bases are TGCGCCAGCAGCCACGCGGGGAAGGGATTGAACACTGAAGCTTTCTTT. As protein: CASSHAGKGLNTEAFF.

This clonotype was observed many times. The V and J genes are TRBV12-3 or TRBV12-4 and TRBJ2-7, with a tentative D call TRBD2 (5 bases). CDR3 size: 15 residues. V lost 5 bases and J lost 0, with 14 bases in between. Here the CDR3 reads CASSPPGLHSYEQYF. The CDR3, as DNA: TGTGCCAGCAGTCCCCCTGGACTCCACTCCTACGAGCAGTACTTC.

This clonotype was detected only a few times. The rearrangement uses TRBV11-3 and TRBJ2-3; the D call may be TRBD1 or TRBD2 (5 bases each). Trimming stripped 3 bases from V and 3 bases from J, with 19 bases between. This CDR3 is built from 17 residues. Germline V gene lookup returns CDR1 SGHNT and CDR2 YENEEA. CDR3 coding DNA: TGTGCCAGCAGCTTCTACGACGGCCGCGAGGGGACAGATACGCAGTATTTT. Translation gives CASSFYDGREGTDTQYF.

The genes are TRBV14 and TRBJ1-1; tentatively, D is TRBD1 (6 bases). The CDR3 consists of 15 residues. Germline V gene lookup returns CDR1 SGHDN and CDR2 FVKESK. Trimming stripped 4 bases from V and 4 bases from J, with 16 bases between. CDR3 sequence (DNA): TGTGCCAGCAGCCTTCCTCGGGGGGCGGTCACTGAAGCTTTCTTT. Protein product: CASSLPRGAVTEAFF.

The chain is built from TRBV2 and TRBJ2-3, with 7 bases identical to TRBD2. Germline-derived CDR1 and CDR2 are SNHLY and FYNNEI. The CDR3 runs 15 residues. Losses at the gene ends were 3 bases for V and 1 base for J; bases not matched to a gene: 4. The CDR3 region is CASSDLSGGTDTQYF. CDR3 DNA: TGTGCCAGCAGTGACCTGAGCGGGGGCACAGATACGCAGTATTTT. The entire variable domain, with the rest obtained from reference TRBV2 and TRBJ2-3, is as follows: EPEVTQTPSHQVTQMGQEVILRCVPISNHLYFYWYRQILGQKVEFLVSFYNNEISEKSEIFDDQFSVERPDGSNFTLKIRSTKLEDSAMYFCASSDLSGGTDTQYFGPGTRLTVL.

The gene calls are TRBV5-1 and TRBJ2-5, with TRBD2 identical over 14 bases. The ends lost 3 bases at V and 1 base at J; junction bases unmatched: 2. CDR1 SGHRS and CDR2 YFSETQ come from the germline V gene. CDR3 size: 16 residues. CDR3 sequence reads: CASSWTSGGFQETQYF. DNA for the CDR3: TGCGCCAGCAGCTGGACTAGCGGGGGGTTCCAAGAGACCCAGTACTTC.

This clonotype was detected only a few times. The chain links TRBV12-3 or TRBV12-4 to TRBJ1-1; D is undetermined. Trimming removed 1 base at V and 3 bases at J, with 9 bases between. The CDR3 covers 14 residues. CDR3 in amino acids: CASSLGPAYTEAFF. DNA of the CDR3: TGTGCCAGCAGTTTAGGTCCTGCATACACTGAAGCTTTCTTT.

This clonotype appeared a few times. The chain combines TRBV9 with TRBJ2-2, with a tentative D call TRBD1 (5 bases). V was clipped by 3 bases and J by 3 bases, with 9 bases between them. This CDR3 has 14 residues. Germline values: CDR1 SGDLS, CDR2 YYNGEE. CDR3 nucleotide sequence: TGTGCCAGCAGCGCCCGCAGGGACACCGGGGAGCTGTTTTTT. Translating gives CASSARRDTGELFF.

The chain has TRBV6-6 and TRBJ1-2; maybe TRBD1 (5 bases). Trimming took 0 bases from V and 14 from J, leaving 16 bases between them. Germline-derived CDR1 and CDR2 are MNHNY and SVGAGI (reference sequence). The CDR3 loop spans 13 amino acids. CDR3 sequence reads: CASSYSTTQVTTF. Here the CDR3 DNA reads TGTGCCAGCAGTTACTCGACCACACAGGTCACTACCTTC.

V and J are TRBV6-1 and TRBJ1-2; the D is unclear. Trimming removed 5 bases at V and 1 base at J, with 8 bases between. This CDR3 is 13 amino acids long. From germline, CDR1 is MNHNS and CDR2 SASEGT. The CDR3 DNA follows: TGTGCCAGCAGTAACGGGCTTAACTATGGCTACACCTTC. It specifies CASSNGLNYGYTF.

The chain carries TRBV5-6 and TRBJ1-2, with 8 bases lining up with TRBD1. The length of the CDR3 is 16 residues. The junction had 7 bases not matched to a gene; V was cut back by 0 bases and J by 3 bases. Germline CDR1 reads SGHDT; CDR2 reads YYEEEE. The CDR3 region is CASSLGPAGGYYGYTF. The CDR3 bases are TGTGCCAGCAGCTTGGGTCCCGCAGGGGGCTACTATGGCTACACCTTC. Combining the CDR3 with reference TRBV5-6 and TRBJ1-2 gives the whole variable domain DAGVTQSPTHLIKTRGQQVTLRCSPKSGHDTVSWYQQALGQGPQFIFQYYEEEERQRGNFPDRFSGHQFPNYSSELNVNALLLGDSALYLCASSLGPAGGYYGYTFGSGTRLTVV.

The rearrangement links TRBV10-2 to TRBJ1-1; D not resolved. This CDR3 contains 12 residues. V lost 0 bases, J lost 10 bases, and 9 bases lay in between. Germline V gene sequence: CDR1 WSHSY, CDR2 SAAADI. The CDR3 reads CASSESTLSAFF. Written as DNA, the CDR3 is TGCGCCAGCAGTGAGTCGACCCTATCAGCTTTCTTT.